The rows below give T cell receptor beta chains drawn from one sample of a study of blood T cell repertoires in COVID-19. Method: immunoSEQ multiplex PCR; TCRdb's copy keeps in-frame clones and lacks some. The data hold roughly 140,000 clones, with 75% to 90% observed a single time. The sample taken for sequencing was peripheral blood. These receptors were obtained from a man between 65 and 85 years old with acute or convalescent COVID-19. Both conserved end residues are part of each CDR3. Fields, in order: D gene, J gene, V gene, clone size, CDR3 protein, CDR3 DNA. A D gene is named only where the DNA matches it firmly. Not every row has a clone size; where given, it reads once, few, many or a size class.

>TRBD2|TRBJ2-5|TRBV9|-
CASSVAPLASGQETQYF
TGTGCCAGCAGCGTAGCCCCACTTGCTAGCGGCCAAGAGACCCAGTACTTC
>-|TRBJ2-1|TRBV27|few
CASRDPARGNSYNEQFF
TGTGCCAGCAGAGACCCAGCACGGGGTAACTCCTACAATGAGCAGTTCTTC
>-|TRBJ1-3|TRBV24-1|-
CATKARISGNTIYF
TGTGCCACCAAAGCGCGGATCTCTGGAAACACCATATATTTT
>TRBD2|TRBJ2-1|TRBV2|-
CASSAPVAGRSNEQFF
TGTGCCAGCAGTGCCCCAGTAGCGGGGCGATCTAATGAGCAGTTCTTC
>TRBD1|TRBJ2-2|TRBV7-6|-
CASSPQTGMNTGELFF
TGTGCCAGCAGCCCACAGACAGGGATGAACACCGGGGAGCTGTTTTTT
>TRBD1|TRBJ1-2|TRBV7-3|few
CASSLSGGNTYGYTF
TGTGCCAGCAGCTTATCAGGGGGCAATACCTATGGCTACACCTTC
>-|TRBJ1-4|TRBV18|once
CASSQTTNEKLFF
TGTGCCAGCTCCCAGACAACTAATGAAAAACTGTTTTTT
>TRBD1|TRBJ1-2|TRBV4-1|many
CASSTGENYGYTF
TGCGCCAGCAGTACAGGGGAAAACTATGGCTACACCTTC
>-|TRBJ1-4|TRBV7-2|-
CASSPGTSSNEKLFF
TGTGCCAGCAGCCCTGGGACATCGTCTAATGAAAAACTGTTTTTT
>TRBD1|TRBJ1-2|TRBV5-4|-
CASSLGTGGDGYTF
TGTGCCAGCAGCCTGGGGACAGGGGGAGATGGCTACACCTTC
>TRBD1|TRBJ1-4|TRBV3-1/TRBV3-2|-
CASSHRGWDNEKLFF
TGTGCCAGCAGCCACAGGGGGTGGGATAATGAAAAACTGTTTTTT
>TRBD1|TRBJ1-5|TRBV24-1|-
CATSDPRQGGNQPQHF
TGTGCCACCAGTGATCCCCGGCAGGGGGGCAATCAGCCCCAGCATTTT
>-|TRBJ1-1|TRBV19|-
CASNGQGLENTEAFF
TGTGCCAGTAACGGGCAGGGGTTGGAAAACACTGAAGCTTTCTTT
>TRBD1|TRBJ2-5|TRBV3-1/TRBV3-2|once
CASKNAGTGGDRETQYF
TGTGCCAGCAAAAACGCGGGGACAGGGGGCGATAGGGAGACCCAGTACTTC
>-|TRBJ1-6|TRBV11-2|-
CASSLSGQNNSPLHF
TGTGCCAGCAGCTTATCCGGACAGAACAATTCACCCCTCCACTTT
>-|TRBJ1-4|TRBV5-1|-
CASSRAGSDEKLFF
TGCGCCAGCAGCCGAGCGGGGAGTGATGAAAAACTGTTTTTT
>-|TRBJ1-1|TRBV5-1|-
CAGSLAGTEAFF
TGCGCCGGCAGCTTGGCGGGCACTGAAGCTTTCTTT
>-|TRBJ2-1|TRBV7-6|-
CASSLGGNYNEQFF
TGTGCCAGCAGCCTGGGGGGTAACTACAATGAGCAGTTCTTC
>-|TRBJ1-2|TRBV20-1|once
CSAAVGDGYTF
TGCAGTGCTGCGGTAGGGGATGGCTACACCTTC
>TRBD2|TRBJ2-2|TRBV6-5|once
CASSLLAGNTGELFF
TGTGCCAGCAGTTTGCTAGCGGGGAACACCGGGGAGCTGTTTTTT
>-|TRBJ1-5|TRBV5-1|few
CASSLAGGVLQPQHF
TGCGCCAGCAGCTTGGCCGGGGGAGTCTTGCAGCCCCAGCATTTT
>TRBD1|TRBJ1-4|TRBV5-4|-
CASSSGQGAEKLFF
TGTGCCAGCAGCTCCGGACAGGGGGCGGAAAAACTGTTTTTT
>TRBD2|TRBJ2-1|TRBV9|once
CASSVAVAGDNEQFF
TGTGCCAGCAGCGTAGCGGTAGCGGGAGACAATGAGCAGTTCTTC
>-|TRBJ1-1|TRBV29-1|-
CSAGGGGTNTEAFF
TGCAGCGCAGGTGGGGGGGGGACGAACACTGAAGCTTTCTTT
>-|TRBJ1-5|TRBV5-8|-
CASTREGRVSQPQHF
TGTGCCAGCACCCGGGAAGGGAGAGTCTCTCAGCCCCAGCATTTT
>-|TRBJ2-1|TRBV5-1|-
CASSLRSSGRSYNEQFF
TGCGCCAGCAGTCTAAGGTCAAGCGGACGCTCCTACAATGAGCAGTTCTTC
>TRBD2|TRBJ2-5|TRBV7-2|once
CASRRRGLVAEETQYF
TGTGCCAGCAGGAGAAGGGGACTAGTTGCCGAAGAGACCCAGTACTTC
>-|TRBJ2-1|TRBV11-3|once
CASSLRPTEYNEQFF
TGTGCCAGCAGCTTAAGGCCGACAGAGTACAATGAGCAGTTCTTC
>TRBD1|TRBJ2-5|TRBV5-6|few
CASSLGQGIGETQYF
TGTGCCAGCAGCTTGGGACAGGGGATTGGGGAGACCCAGTACTTC